This TCR beta chain was obtained from a study of blood T cell repertoires in COVID-19. Some clones are missing from TCRdb's copy, which holds only in-frame ones; the method was immunoSEQ multiplex PCR. The table records around 250,000 clones, roughly 85% of them present only once. The CDR3 sequence is 17 residues long. V shed 1 base and J 6 bases; nucleotides not matched to a gene: 11. Germline CDR1 and CDR2: SQVTM and ANQGSEA. The sequence came from a woman aged 50 to 60 who had recovered from COVID-19. This chain uses TRBV29-1 with TRBJ2-1, with 11 positions matching TRBD2. The sequencing sample was made of PBMCs or T cells enriched from blood (not recorded which). The CDR3 loop reads CSVEGLAGGDGRNEQFF. The CDR3 DNA reads as TGCAGCGTTGAAGGCCTAGCGGGAGGTGATGGGCGCAATGAGCAGTTCTTC.